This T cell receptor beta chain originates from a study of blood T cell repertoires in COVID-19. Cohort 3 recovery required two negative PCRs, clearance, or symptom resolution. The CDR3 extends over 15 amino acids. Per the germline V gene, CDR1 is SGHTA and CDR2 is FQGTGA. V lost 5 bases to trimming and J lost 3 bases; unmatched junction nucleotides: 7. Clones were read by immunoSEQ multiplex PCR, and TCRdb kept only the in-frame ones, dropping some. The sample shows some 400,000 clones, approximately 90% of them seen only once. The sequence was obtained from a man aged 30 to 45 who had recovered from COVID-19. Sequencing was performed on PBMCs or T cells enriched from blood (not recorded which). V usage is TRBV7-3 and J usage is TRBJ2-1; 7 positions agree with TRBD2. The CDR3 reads CASSPTSVNYNEQFF. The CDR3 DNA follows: TGTGCCAGCAGCCCTACTAGCGTAAACTACAATGAGCAGTTCTTC.